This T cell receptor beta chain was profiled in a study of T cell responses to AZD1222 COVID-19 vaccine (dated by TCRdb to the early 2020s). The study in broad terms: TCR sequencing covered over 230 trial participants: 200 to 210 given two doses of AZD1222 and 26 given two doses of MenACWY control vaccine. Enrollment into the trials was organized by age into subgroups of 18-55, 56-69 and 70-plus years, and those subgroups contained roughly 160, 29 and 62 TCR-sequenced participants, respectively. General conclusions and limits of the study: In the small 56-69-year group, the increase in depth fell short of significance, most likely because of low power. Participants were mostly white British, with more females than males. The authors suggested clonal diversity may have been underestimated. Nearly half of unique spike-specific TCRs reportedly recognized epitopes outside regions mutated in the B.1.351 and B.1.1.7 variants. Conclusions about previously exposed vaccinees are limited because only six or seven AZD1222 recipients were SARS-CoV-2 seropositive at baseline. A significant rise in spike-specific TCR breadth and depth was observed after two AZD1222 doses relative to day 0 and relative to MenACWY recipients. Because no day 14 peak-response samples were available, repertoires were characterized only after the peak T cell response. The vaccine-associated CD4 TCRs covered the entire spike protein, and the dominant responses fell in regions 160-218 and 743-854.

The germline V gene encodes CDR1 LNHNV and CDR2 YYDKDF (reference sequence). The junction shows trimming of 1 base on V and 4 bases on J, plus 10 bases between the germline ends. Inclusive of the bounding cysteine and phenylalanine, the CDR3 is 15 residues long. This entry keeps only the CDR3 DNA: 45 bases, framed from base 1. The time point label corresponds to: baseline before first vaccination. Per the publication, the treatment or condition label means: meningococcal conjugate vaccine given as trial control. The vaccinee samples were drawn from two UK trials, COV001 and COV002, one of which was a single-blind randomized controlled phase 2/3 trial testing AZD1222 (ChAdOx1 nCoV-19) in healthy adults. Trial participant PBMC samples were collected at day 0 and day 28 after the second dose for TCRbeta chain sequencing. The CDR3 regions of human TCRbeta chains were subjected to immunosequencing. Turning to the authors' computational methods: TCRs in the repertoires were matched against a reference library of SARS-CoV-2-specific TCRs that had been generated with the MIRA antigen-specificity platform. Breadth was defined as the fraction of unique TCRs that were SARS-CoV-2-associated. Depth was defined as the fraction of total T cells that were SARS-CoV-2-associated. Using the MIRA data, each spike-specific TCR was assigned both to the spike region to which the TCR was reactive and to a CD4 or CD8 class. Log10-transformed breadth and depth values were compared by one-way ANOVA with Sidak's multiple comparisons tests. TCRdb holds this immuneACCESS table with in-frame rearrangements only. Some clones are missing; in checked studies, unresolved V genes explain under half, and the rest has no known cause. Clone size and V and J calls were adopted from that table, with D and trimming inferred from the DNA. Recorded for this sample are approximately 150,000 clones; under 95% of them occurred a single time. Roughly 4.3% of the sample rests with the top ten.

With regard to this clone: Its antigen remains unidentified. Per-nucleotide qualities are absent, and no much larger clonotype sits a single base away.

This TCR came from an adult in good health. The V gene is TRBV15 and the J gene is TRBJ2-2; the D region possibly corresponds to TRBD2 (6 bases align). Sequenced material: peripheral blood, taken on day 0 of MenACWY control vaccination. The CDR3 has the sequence CATSRAGAGTGELFF. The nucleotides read TGTGCCACCAGCAGAGCGGGAGCGGGCACCGGGGAGCTGTTTTTT.